The source of this TCR beta chain is a study of OX40 agonist ivuxolimab in advanced cancers. Findings and limits, study-wide: Relative to CD4+ cells, CD8+ T cells on average had more expanded clones.

TCRdb keeps only in-frame clones here, not all; method: immunoSEQ multiplex PCR. The data show about 100,000 clones, with 80% to 95% seen just once and around 1.6% held by the top ten. The sampling schedule covered blood at baseline, cycle 4 day 1, and cycle 7 day 1. J gave up 3 bases and V 4 bases, and 6 bases lay outside the gene matches. The CDR3 runs 16 residues. Germline V gene data show CDR1 as SGDLS and CDR2 as YYNGEE. This clone was counted only a few times. Its antigen is undetermined. The receptor's source is an adult with an advanced solid tumor such as melanoma, head and neck, liver or kidney cancer. The specimen was CD4+ or CD8+ T cells sorted from blood, collected in a trial of the OX40 agonist ivuxolimab. This chain connects TRBV9 to TRBJ2-1; TRBD2 matches at 11 bases. The CDR3 loop reads CASSLRTSGLYNEQFF. Here the CDR3 DNA reads TGTGCCAGCAGCCTACGGACTAGCGGGCTCTACAATGAGCAGTTCTTC. The variable domain in full, with the rest retrieved from reference TRBV9 and TRBJ2-1, is DSGVTQTPKHLITATGQRVTLRCSPRSGDLSVYWYQQSLDQGLQFLIQYYNGEERAKGNILERFSAQQFPDLHSELNLSSLELGDSALYFCASSLRTSGLYNEQFFGPGTRLTVL.